This passage covers 28 T cell receptor beta chains from one sample sequenced in a study of cytomegalovirus exposure and HLA in healthy donors. The assay was immunoSEQ multiplex PCR, and TCRdb's table has in-frame clones only and misses some. The table lists tens of thousands of clones, 85% of them singletons. Sequenced sample: PBMCs. The receptors come from a man aged 25-45 years in good health and CMV-seronegative.

The chain links TRBV29-1 to TRBJ1-2; D might be TRBD1 (5 bases). The CDR3 runs 14 residues. The ends were cut back, 3 bases at V and 0 bases at J, with 11 bases in the middle. The germline V gene has CDR1 SQVTM and CDR2 ANQGSEA. This chain's CDR3 is CSVEGRQSNYGYTF. The CDR3 DNA is TGCAGCGTTGAGGGCCGACAGTCTAACTATGGCTACACCTTC.

The V gene is TRBV6-5, the J gene TRBJ2-7; 9 positions match TRBD1. The CDR3 contains 14 residues. Germline CDR1 is MNHEY and CDR2 is SVGAGI. Trimming cost V 6 bases and J 1 base; bases outside gene matches: 4. CDR3 coding DNA: TGTGCCAGCAGACCCGGGACAGGGTCCTACGAGCAGTACTTC. This encodes CASRPGTGSYEQYF.

This sequence joins TRBV28 and TRBJ1-6, with 7 bases matching TRBD1. There are 14 residues in the CDR3. V was clipped by 7 bases and J by 5 bases; unmatched bases: 5. Looked up from germline, CDR1 is MDHEN and CDR2 is SYDVKM. In DNA form, the CDR3 reads TGTGCCAGCACCATTGGGACAGATAATTCACCCCTCCACTTT. Protein product: CASTIGTDNSPLHF.

The chain is built from TRBV19 and TRBJ1-5; the match to TRBD1 covers 7 bases. Per the germline V gene, CDR1 is LNHDA and CDR2 is SQIVND (reference sequence). This CDR3 has 17 residues. Trimming took 0 bases from V and 4 from J; bases not matched to a gene: 9. CDR3 sequence (DNA): TGTGCCAGTAGTATAGATCTGACGACAGGGAGAAATCAGCCCCAGCATTTT. Its protein is CASSIDLTTGRNQPQHF.

This chain connects TRBV6-5 to TRBJ1-2; TRBD1 aligns across 8 bases. J was trimmed by 4 bases and V by 6 bases; bases with no gene match: 10. This CDR3 region has 15 residues. The germline CDR1 and CDR2 sequences are MNHEY and SVGAGI. The DNA of the CDR3 is TGTGCCAGCAGAGAACCCGGACAGGGCTTCTATGGCTACACCTTC. The encoded protein is CASREPGQGFYGYTF.

This sequence joins TRBV4-2 and TRBJ2-1, with D perhaps TRBD2 (5 bases). V lost 1 base, J lost 13 bases, and 17 bases lay in between. In germline, CDR1 is LGHNA, CDR2 YNFKEQ. This CDR3 is built from 14 residues. The CDR3 DNA is TGTGCCAGCAGCCAAGTAGCTCTGGAGGCTAGCCAGTTCTTC. Its translation: CASSQVALEASQFF.

The chain carries TRBV6-5 and TRBJ1-2, with 7 positions matching TRBD1. J gave up 3 bases and V 6 bases, and 4 bases lay outside the gene matches. CDR3 length: 13 amino acids. Germline V lookup: CDR1 MNHEY, CDR2 SVGAGI. CDR3 nucleotides: TGTGCCAGCAGATCGACAGGGTACTATGGCTACACCTTC. As protein: CASRSTGYYGYTF.

The rearrangement uses TRBV5-4 and TRBJ2-3, with D possibly TRBD2 on 6 matching bases. V lost 1 base and J 1 base, leaving 13 bases between the germline ends. The CDR3 totals 16 residues. The V gene's germline CDR1 is SGHNT and CDR2 YYREEE (reference sequence). Here the CDR3 reads CASSLPPGVGTDTQYF. CDR3 nucleotides: TGTGCCAGCAGCTTGCCCCCGGGAGTGGGCACAGATACGCAGTATTTT.

The chain carries TRBV27 and TRBJ1-1; D might be TRBD1 (5 bases). Germline-derived CDR1 and CDR2 are MNHEY and SMNVEV (reference sequence). V dropped 0 bases and J dropped 6 bases, with 14 bases sitting between them. The CDR3 is 15 residues long. The CDR3, as DNA: TGTGCCAGCAGTTTATCCGGGGGTGGAATAGCTGAAGCTTTCTTT. Its translation: CASSLSGGGIAEAFF.

V is TRBV28 and J is TRBJ2-1; TRBD1 might be the D (6 bases). This CDR3 region has 14 residues. Between the trimmed V and J ends, which lost 5 bases and 6 bases, there was a span of 14 bases. Per the germline V gene, CDR1 is MDHEN and CDR2 is SYDVKM. DNA for the CDR3: TGTGCCAGCAGTGAAATACAGGGCATCAATGAGCAGTTCTTC. Its protein is CASSEIQGINEQFF.

This clone has only a few counts. The rearrangement joins TRBV7-9 to TRBJ1-2, with no clear D. The V gene's germline CDR1 is SEHNR and CDR2 FQNEAQ (reference sequence). The CDR3 runs to 16 residues. V was shortened by 4 bases and J by 2 bases, with 17 bases between the two germline ends. Here the CDR3 reads CASSSPEALLNYGYTF. The CDR3, as DNA: TGTGCCAGCAGCTCTCCCGAAGCCCTATTAAACTATGGCTACACCTTC.

The chain recombines TRBV19 with TRBJ2-1; 9 bases match TRBD1. The CDR3 is made up of 17 amino acids. Germline CDR1 is LNHDA and CDR2 is SQIVND (reference sequence). Losses at the gene ends were 6 bases for V and 9 bases for J; bases not matched to a gene: 18. CDR3 nucleotides: TGTGCCAGTAGACCCCCACAGGGGGCTTGGGGCATGGGTGAGCAGTTCTTC. Encoded protein: CASRPPQGAWGMGEQFF.

The gene calls are TRBV4-3 and TRBJ2-7, with D perhaps TRBD2 (5 bases). Trimming removed 3 bases from V and 4 bases from J, with 13 bases in between. CDR3 length equals 14 residues. Germline CDR1 is LGHNA and CDR2 is YSLEER. The CDR3 nucleotides read TGCGCCAGCAGCCAGTTGGAGGCGGGTTACGAGCAGTACTTC. Translation: CASSQLEAGYEQYF.

The rearrangement links TRBV4-2 to TRBJ2-2; TRBD2 agrees at 8 bases. This CDR3 comprises 17 residues. J was trimmed by 1 base and V by 4 bases; bases with no gene match: 8. The germline CDR1 and CDR2 sequences are LGHNA and YNFKEQ. The CDR3 reads CASSRGSGRENTGELFF. CDR3 coding DNA: TGTGCCAGCAGCCGGGGCAGCGGGAGAGAGAACACCGGGGAGCTGTTTTTT.

The chain combines TRBV30 with TRBJ2-3; D is possibly TRBD2 (6 bases). Per germline, CDR1 GTSNPN and CDR2 SVGIG (reference sequence). The CDR3 is made up of 16 amino acids. The V end lost 0 bases, the J end lost 6 bases, and 19 bases lay between the germline ends. The CDR3 region has the DNA TGTGCCTGGAGTGTAGGTCCCAGGGACTGGACGGATACGCAGTATTTT. Translating it yields CAWSVGPRDWTDTQYF.

The V gene is TRBV9, the J gene TRBJ2-7, with a weak D call TRBD1 (6 bases). Trimming stripped 4 bases from V and 1 base from J, with 12 bases between. The CDR3 contains 14 residues. In germline, CDR1 is SGDLS, CDR2 YYNGEE. CDR3 residues: CASSPGQTSYEQYV. In nucleotides, the CDR3 is TGTGCCAGCAGCCCCGGACAGACTTCCTACGAGCAGTACGTC.

The V and J genes are TRBV9 and TRBJ2-3; 8 bases are shared with TRBD2. Trimming removed 0 bases from V and 0 bases from J; junction bases left unmatched: 9. Germline assignment: CDR1 SGDLS and CDR2 YYNGEE. This CDR3 is built from 18 residues. The CDR3 sequence is CASSVGTSGYPSTDTQYF. CDR3 nucleotide sequence: TGTGCCAGCAGCGTAGGAACTAGCGGATACCCTAGCACAGATACGCAGTATTTT.

V and J are TRBV5-6 and TRBJ2-2; 9 bases fit TRBD2. The CDR3 loop spans 16 amino acids. Germline loops: CDR1 SGHDT, CDR2 YYEEEE. V lost 4 bases to trimming and J lost 8 bases; unmatched junction nucleotides: 12. The CDR3 sequence is CASSPWSAGGRGELFF. CDR3 nucleotide sequence: TGTGCCAGCAGCCCCTGGTCAGCGGGGGGTCGGGGGGAGCTGTTTTTT.

V gene TRBV4-1 combines with J gene TRBJ1-5; 7 bases are shared with TRBD1. V shed 2 bases, J shed 6 bases, and the junction held 10 bases outside the gene matches. From germline, CDR1 is MGHRA and CDR2 YSYEKL. There are 16 residues in the CDR3. CDR3 nucleotides: TGCGCCAGCAGCCAACCTACAGACAGGGTCCGTCAGCCCCAGCATTTT. It encodes CASSQPTDRVRQPQHF.

The chain is built from TRBV10-3 and TRBJ2-2, with 9 bases lining up with TRBD1. CDR1 is ENHRY and CDR2 is SYGVKD in the germline V gene. The CDR3 loop spans 17 amino acids. V was clipped by 7 bases and J by 7 bases; unmatched bases: 16. The DNA of the CDR3 is TGTGCCATCACCGCCATCCAGAGACAGGGGGGAATCGGGGAGCTGTTTTTT. Protein: CAITAIQRQGGIGELFF.

The chain has TRBV13 and TRBJ2-2; D gene unclear. The CDR3 is made up of 13 amino acids. CDR1 and CDR2 from the germline V gene are PRHDT and FYEKMQ (reference sequence). Trimming pared 0 bases from V and 5 bases from J, leaving 4 bases between. In DNA form, the CDR3 reads TGTGCCAGCAGCTTAGGCGGGACCGGGGAGCTGTTTTTT. Amino acids: CASSLGGTGELFF.

The CDR3 sequence is CAWSTVNTEAFF. The CDR3 nucleotides read TGTGCCTGGTCCACAGTGAACACTGAAGCTTTCTTT. V gene TRBV30 combines with J gene TRBJ1-1, with D hard to call. This CDR3 region has 12 residues. The V end lost 5 bases, the J end lost 0 bases, and 7 bases lay between the germline ends. Germline lookup yields CDR1 GTSNPN and CDR2 SVGIG (reference sequence).

This clone was counted only a few times. This sequence joins TRBV9 and TRBJ1-6, with 9 positions matching TRBD1. V lost 1 base and J lost 10; bases outside the gene matches: 9. Germline CDR1 is SGDLS and CDR2 is YYNGEE. CDR3 length: 16 residues. The CDR3 loop is CASSVRRDRGDSPLHF. In DNA, the CDR3 is TGTGCCAGCAGCGTACGTAGAGACAGGGGGGACTCACCCCTCCACTTT.

The chain is built from TRBV11-1 and TRBJ2-7, with 11 nucleotides matching TRBD1. The V segment lost 3 bases and the J segment 5 bases; nucleotides outside the gene matches: 15. The germline V gene has CDR1 SGHAT and CDR2 FQDESV (reference sequence). The CDR3 extends over 18 amino acids. The CDR3 DNA reads TGTGCCAGCAGCTTCCCCCCGGGACAGGGGGAAGTACTTGACGAGCAGTACTTC. Its translation: CASSFPPGQGEVLDEQYF.

The V and J genes are TRBV27 and TRBJ2-1; no reliable D call. The V end was cut by 5 bases, the J end by 6 bases, with 17 bases between. The CDR3 sequence is 15 residues long. From germline, CDR1 is MNHEY and CDR2 SMNVEV (reference sequence). In nucleotides, the CDR3 is TGTGCCAGCAGTCTCGAGGTGCTACCAATCAATGAGCAGTTCTTC. Its translation: CASSLEVLPINEQFF.

The chain joins TRBV2 to TRBJ1-2; D might be TRBD1 (6 bases). V lost 6 bases, J lost 5 bases, and 10 bases lay in between. Germline CDR1 is SNHLY and CDR2 is FYNNEI. The CDR3 is 12 amino acids. CDR3 in amino acids: CASRGAAYGYTF. DNA of the CDR3: TGTGCCAGCAGGGGGGCGGCTTATGGCTACACCTTC.

The chain uses TRBV9 and TRBJ1-4; TRBD1 matches at 8 bases. Germline V lookup: CDR1 SGDLS, CDR2 YYNGEE. Germline trimming cut 3 bases from V and 7 bases from J; bases unmatched to any gene: 8. The CDR3 spans 15 residues. The CDR3 DNA reads TGTGCCAGCAGCGAAGGACAGGGAGAAGGTGAAAAACTGTTTTTT. Translating gives CASSEGQGEGEKLFF.

There are a few counts of this clone. V gene TRBV2 combines with J gene TRBJ2-7, with 8 bases identical to TRBD2. Germline trimming cut 5 bases from V and 7 bases from J; bases unmatched to any gene: 7. Germline V lookup: CDR1 SNHLY, CDR2 FYNNEI. The CDR3 spans 13 residues. The CDR3: CASSTSGRVEQYV. DNA of the CDR3: TGTGCCAGCAGTACTAGCGGCAGGGTGGAGCAGTACGTC.